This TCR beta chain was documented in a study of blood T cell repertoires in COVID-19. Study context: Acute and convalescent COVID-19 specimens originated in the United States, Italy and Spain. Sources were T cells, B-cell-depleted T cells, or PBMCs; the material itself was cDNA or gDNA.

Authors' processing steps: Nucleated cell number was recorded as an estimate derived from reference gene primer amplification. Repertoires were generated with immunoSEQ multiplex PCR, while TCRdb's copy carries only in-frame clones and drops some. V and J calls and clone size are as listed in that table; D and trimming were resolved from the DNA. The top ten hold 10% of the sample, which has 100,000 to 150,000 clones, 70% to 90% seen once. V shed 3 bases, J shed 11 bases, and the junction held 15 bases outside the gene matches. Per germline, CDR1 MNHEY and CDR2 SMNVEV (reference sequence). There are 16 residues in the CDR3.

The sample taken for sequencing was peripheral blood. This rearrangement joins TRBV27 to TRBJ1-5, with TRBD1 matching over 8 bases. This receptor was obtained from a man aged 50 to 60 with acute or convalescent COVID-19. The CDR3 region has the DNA TGTGCCAGCAGTTTGAAATGGACAGGGACATCTGAGGCCCAGCATTTT. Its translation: CASSLKWTGTSEAQHF.